This T cell receptor (beta chain) was sequenced for a study of cytomegalovirus exposure and HLA in healthy donors. PCR involved 60 Vbeta and 13 Jbeta primers. TCRdb's copy holds only in-frame clones and misses some; the assay was immunoSEQ multiplex PCR. Here the sample spans around 160,000 clones, about three quarters being singletons. This CDR3 is 15 amino acids long. Looked up from germline, CDR1 is LNHNV and CDR2 is YYDKDF (reference sequence). V was pared by 3 bases and J by 4 bases, with 13 bases between. The TCR was taken from a man in his forties in good health and CMV-seropositive. The chain has TRBV15 and TRBJ1-3, with D perhaps matching TRBD1 (6 bases). The sequenced sample was PBMCs. In DNA, the CDR3 is TGTGCCACCAGCAGGTACGGACAGACAGGAAACACCATATATTTT. This codes for CATSRYGQTGNTIYF.